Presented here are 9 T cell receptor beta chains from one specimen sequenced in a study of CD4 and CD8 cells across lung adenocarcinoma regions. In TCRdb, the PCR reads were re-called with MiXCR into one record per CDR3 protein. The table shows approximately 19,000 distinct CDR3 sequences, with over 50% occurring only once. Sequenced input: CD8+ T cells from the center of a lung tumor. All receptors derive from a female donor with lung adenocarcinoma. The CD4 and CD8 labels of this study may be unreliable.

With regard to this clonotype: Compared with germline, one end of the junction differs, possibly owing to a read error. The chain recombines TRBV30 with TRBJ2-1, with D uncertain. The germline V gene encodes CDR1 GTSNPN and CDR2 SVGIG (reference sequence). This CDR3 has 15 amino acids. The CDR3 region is CVWQKDRSSYNEQFF. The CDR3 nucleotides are TGTGTCTGGCAGAAGGACCGGAGCTCCTACAATGAGCAGTTCTTC.

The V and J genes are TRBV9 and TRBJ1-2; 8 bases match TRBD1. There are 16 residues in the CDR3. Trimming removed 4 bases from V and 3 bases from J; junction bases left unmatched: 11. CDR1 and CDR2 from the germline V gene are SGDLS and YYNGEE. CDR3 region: CASSPTPTGADYGYTF. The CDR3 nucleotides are TGTGCCAGCAGCCCTACCCCGACAGGGGCGGACTATGGCTACACCTTC.

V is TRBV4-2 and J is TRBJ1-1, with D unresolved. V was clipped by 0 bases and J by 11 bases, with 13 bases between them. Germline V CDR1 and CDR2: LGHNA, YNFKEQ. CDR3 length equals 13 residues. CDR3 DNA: TGTGCCAGCAGCCAAGACTTGGCCTCGGAGGCTTTCTTT. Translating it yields CASSQDLASEAFF.

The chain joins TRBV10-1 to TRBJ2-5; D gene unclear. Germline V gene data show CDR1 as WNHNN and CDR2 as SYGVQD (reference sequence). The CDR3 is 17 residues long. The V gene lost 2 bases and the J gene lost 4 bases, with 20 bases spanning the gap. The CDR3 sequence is CASSEADRARGSETQYF. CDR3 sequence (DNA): TGCGCCAGCAGTGAGGCCGACCGAGCGCGAGGCTCAGAGACCCAGTACTTC.

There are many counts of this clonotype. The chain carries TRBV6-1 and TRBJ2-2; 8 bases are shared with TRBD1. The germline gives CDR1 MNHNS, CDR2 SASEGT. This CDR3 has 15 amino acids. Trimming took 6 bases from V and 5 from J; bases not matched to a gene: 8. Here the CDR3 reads CASSWGDRQTGELFF. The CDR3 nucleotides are TGTGCCAGCAGCTGGGGGGACAGGCAGACCGGGGAGCTGTTTTTT.

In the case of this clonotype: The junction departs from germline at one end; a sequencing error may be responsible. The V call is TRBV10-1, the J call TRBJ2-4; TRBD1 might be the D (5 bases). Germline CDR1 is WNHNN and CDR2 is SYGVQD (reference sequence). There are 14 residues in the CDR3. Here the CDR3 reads CASKGLQDKNMQYF. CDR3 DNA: TGCGCCAGCAAGGGGCTGCAAGACAAAAACATGCAGTACTTC.

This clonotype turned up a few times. The CDR3 loop reads CASSYFRTDTQYF. Written as DNA, the CDR3 is TGTGCCAGCAGTTACTTCCGCACAGATACGCAGTATTTT. The V and J genes are TRBV6-5 and TRBJ2-3; D gene uncertain. Per the germline V gene, CDR1 is MNHEY and CDR2 is SVGAGI. The CDR3 totals 13 residues. The V end was cut by 1 base, the J end by 1 base, with 3 bases between.

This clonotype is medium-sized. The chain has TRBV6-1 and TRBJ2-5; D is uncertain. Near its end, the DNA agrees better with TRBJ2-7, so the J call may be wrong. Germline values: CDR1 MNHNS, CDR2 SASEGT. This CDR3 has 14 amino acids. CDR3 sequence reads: CASSVKVGPVEQYF. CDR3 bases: TGTGCCAGCAGTGTGAAAGTGGGCCCGGTCGAGCAGTACTTC.

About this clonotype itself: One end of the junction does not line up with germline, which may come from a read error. The CDR3, as DNA: TGTGCCAGCAGTTTAGGGGCAGGTCCAAACACGCAGTATTTC. Amino acids: CASSLGAGPNTQYF. The chain combines TRBV27 with TRBJ2-4; a weak D match, TRBD1 (5 bases). This CDR3 comprises 14 residues. CDR1 is MNHEY and CDR2 is SMNVEV in the germline V gene (reference sequence).